The 21 T cell receptor beta chains presented below share a single source sample, sequenced in a study of cytomegalovirus exposure and HLA in healthy donors. TCRdb keeps only in-frame clones here, not all; method: immunoSEQ multiplex PCR. The sample includes about 150,000 clones, around 90% of them seen just once. Sequenced sample: PBMCs. All receptors derive from a man younger than 35 in good health and CMV-seropositive.

The V call is TRBV25-1, the J call TRBJ1-1; 9 nucleotides align to TRBD1. V shed 3 bases and J 6 bases; nucleotides not matched to a gene: 5. The CDR3 runs 14 residues. Germline lookup yields CDR1 MGHDK and CDR2 SYGVNS. The CDR3 DNA reads as TGTGCCAGCAGTGAGGGACAGGGAAGGGCTGAAGCTTTCTTT. It is translated as CASSEGQGRAEAFF.

The chain recombines TRBV19 with TRBJ2-7, with 8 bases lining up with TRBD1. The J segment lost 7 bases and the V segment lost 3 bases, leaving 2 bases of the junction unmatched. Germline V gene lookup returns CDR1 LNHDA and CDR2 SQIVND (reference sequence). This CDR3 region has 12 residues. In DNA form, the CDR3 reads TGTGCCAGTAGTATGACAGGGGCGGAGCAGTACTTC. This sequence encodes CASSMTGAEQYF.

This chain connects TRBV5-6 to TRBJ2-1; D is undetermined. The V end lost 0 bases, the J end lost 6 bases, and 13 bases lay between the germline ends. Germline CDR1 reads SGHDT; CDR2 reads YYEEEE. The CDR3 totals 15 residues. The CDR3: CASSLVGQTTNEQFF. The CDR3 bases are TGTGCCAGCAGCTTGGTTGGGCAGACCACCAATGAGCAGTTCTTC.

The rearrangement uses TRBV6-1 and TRBJ1-2; D is unresolved. In germline, CDR1 is MNHNS, CDR2 SASEGT. Trimming took 0 bases from V and 4 from J, leaving 6 bases between them. This CDR3 region has 13 residues. DNA for the CDR3: TGTGCCAGCAGTGAAGCGTACGGCTATGGCTACACCTTC. It encodes CASSEAYGYGYTF.

V usage is TRBV5-1 and J usage is TRBJ2-1; possible D gene TRBD1, 6 bases. The V end lost 0 bases, the J end lost 2 bases, and 9 bases lay between the germline ends. This CDR3 is 15 amino acids long. Germline CDR1 and CDR2: SGHRS and YFSETQ. CDR3 protein: CASSLDGGTYNEQFF. For the CDR3, the DNA is TGCGCCAGCAGCTTGGATGGGGGCACCTACAATGAGCAGTTCTTC.

The J gene is TRBJ1-1, the V gene TRBV5-1; the match to TRBD1 covers 8 bases. V shed 0 bases and J 5 bases; nucleotides not matched to a gene: 3. CDR3 size: 14 residues. Germline V gene data show CDR1 as SGHRS and CDR2 as YFSETQ. This chain's CDR3 is CASSLVQGATEAFF. The CDR3 DNA reads as TGCGCCAGCAGCTTGGTCCAGGGGGCTACTGAAGCTTTCTTT.

The rearrangement joins TRBV18 to TRBJ2-7; possibly TRBD1 for D (6 bases). CDR3 length: 13 amino acids. V was clipped by 6 bases and J by 3 bases, with 12 bases between them. The germline V gene encodes CDR1 KGHSH and CDR2 LQKENI. CDR3 protein: CASSLAQGYEQYF. The CDR3 DNA reads as TGTGCCAGCTCCCTCGCACAGGGCTACGAGCAGTACTTC. The whole variable domain, filled in from reference TRBV18 and TRBJ2-7, reads NAGVMQNPRHLVRRRGQEARLRCSPMKGHSHVYWYRQLPEEGLKFMVYLQKENIIDESGMPKERFSAEFPKEGPSILRIQQVVRGDSAAYFCASSLAQGYEQYFGPGTRLTVT.

The rearrangement joins TRBV18 to TRBJ2-1; D might be TRBD2 (7 bases). Trimming removed 6 bases from V and 2 bases from J, with 20 bases in between. Germline-derived CDR1 and CDR2 are KGHSH and LQKENI. The CDR3 covers 17 residues. CDR3 amino acids: CASSPSGGGYTYNEQFF. CDR3 sequence (DNA): TGTGCCAGCTCCCCCTCAGGCGGGGGCTACACCTACAATGAGCAGTTCTTC.

This chain links TRBV27 with TRBJ2-3; D might be TRBD1 (6 bases). The CDR3 is 13 amino acids. Germline assignment: CDR1 MNHEY and CDR2 SMNVEV (reference sequence). V was clipped by 4 bases and J by 7 bases, with 12 bases between them. The CDR3 nucleotides are TGTGCCAGCAGTTCCTACAGGGAATATACGCAGTATTTT. As protein: CASSSYREYTQYF.

The chain couples TRBV6-5 to TRBJ1-4, with D tentatively TRBD1 (5 bases). Trimming took off 6 bases at V and 10 bases at J, with 18 bases between the two ends. Per germline, CDR1 MNHEY and CDR2 SVGAGI. There are 14 residues in the CDR3. The CDR3 protein is CASRPQGERLKLFF. The CDR3 bases are TGTGCCAGCAGACCCCAGGGTGAGCGTCTAAAACTGTTTTTT.

This chain links TRBV29-1 with TRBJ1-2, with D possibly being TRBD1 (5 bases). CDR1 and CDR2 from the germline V gene are SQVTM and ANQGSEA. Trimming removed 3 bases at V and 3 bases at J, with 17 bases between. The length of the CDR3 is 15 residues. CDR3 nucleotides: TGCAGCGTTGAGGGTTGGGGGGAGTTCGACTATGGCTACACCTTC. It yields the protein CSVEGWGEFDYGYTF.

The chain couples TRBV2 to TRBJ1-2, with TRBD1 matching 11 bases. The junction had 3 bases not matched to a gene; V was cut back by 6 bases and J by 6 bases. Germline loops: CDR1 SNHLY, CDR2 FYNNEI. This CDR3 comprises 13 residues. Here the CDR3 reads CASRGTGGDGYTF. In DNA, the CDR3 is TGTGCCAGCAGGGGGACAGGGGGAGATGGCTACACCTTC.

This clone was seen just once. This sequence joins TRBV28 and TRBJ2-3; 12 bases map to TRBD2. This CDR3 contains 15 residues. Trimming removed 8 bases from V and 0 bases from J; junction bases left unmatched: 3. Germline lookup yields CDR1 MDHEN and CDR2 SYDVKM. CDR3 sequence: CASSLAGGSTDTQYF. In DNA form, the CDR3 reads TGTGCCAGCTCCCTAGCGGGGGGGAGCACAGATACGCAGTATTTT.

The chain joins TRBV5-6 to TRBJ1-2, with 9 positions matching TRBD1. The trim removed 5 bases at V and 4 bases at J, leaving 6 bases unmatched. CDR3 length: 14 residues. Germline V lookup: CDR1 SGHDT, CDR2 YYEEEE. The CDR3 nucleotides read TGTGCCAGCAGACGCCGGGACAGGGCCTATGGCTACACCTTC. It yields the protein CASRRRDRAYGYTF.

The V gene is TRBV5-4, the J gene TRBJ2-7; TRBD1 is a possible D gene (5 bases). The germline CDR1 and CDR2 sequences are SGHNT and YYREEE (reference sequence). V lost 4 bases and J lost 4, with 18 bases in between. CDR3 length: 15 amino acids. For the CDR3, the DNA is TGTGCCAGCAGCGCCTCCCTAGGACAAAATTACGAGCAGTACTTC. Encoded protein: CASSASLGQNYEQYF.

This sequence joins TRBV19 and TRBJ1-2, with TRBD1 matching 9 bases. Germline-derived CDR1 and CDR2 are LNHDA and SQIVND (reference sequence). This CDR3 contains 13 residues. After removal of 3 bases from V and 4 bases from J, the junction contained 0 bases not matched to a gene. Written as DNA, the CDR3 is TGTGCCAGTAGTATGGGACAGGGCTATGGCTACACCTTC. Encoded protein: CASSMGQGYGYTF. Full variable domain (missing parts from reference TRBV19 and TRBJ1-2): DGGITQSPKYLFRKEGQNVTLSCEQNLNHDAMYWYRQDPGQGLRLIYYSQIVNDFQKGDIAEGYSVSREKKESFPLTVTSAQKNPTAFYLCASSMGQGYGYTFGSGTRLTVV.

V gene TRBV7-9 combines with J gene TRBJ2-7; TRBD2 matches 7 bases. V was clipped by 7 bases and J by 2 bases; unmatched bases: 11. There are 15 residues in the CDR3. The germline V gene encodes CDR1 SEHNR and CDR2 FQNEAQ (reference sequence). CDR3 residues: CASTGGEGLPYEQYF. CDR3 nucleotides: TGTGCCAGCACTGGAGGGGAGGGGCTCCCCTACGAGCAGTACTTC. Supplemented by reference TRBV7-9 and TRBJ2-7, the full variable domain reads DTGVSQNPRHKITKRGQNVTFRCDPISEHNRLYWYRQTLGQGPEFLTYFQNEAQLEKSRLLSDRFSAERPKGSFSTLEIQRTEQGDSAMYLCASTGGEGLPYEQYFGPGTRLTVT.

This clone was picked up a small number of times. This rearrangement joins TRBV7-8 to TRBJ2-1; the match to TRBD2 covers 9 bases. The CDR3 sequence is 15 residues long. V shed 5 bases, J shed 0 bases, and the junction held 2 bases outside the gene matches. Per germline, CDR1 SGHVS and CDR2 FQNEAQ. The CDR3 DNA follows: TGTGCCAGCAGCCCGACTAGCGGCTCCTACAATGAGCAGTTCTTC. It encodes CASSPTSGSYNEQFF.

The chain carries TRBV5-6 and TRBJ1-5; D is uncertain. The CDR3 has 12 residues. Trimming left V 3 bases short and J 5 bases short, with 6 bases between. The germline CDR1 and CDR2 sequences are SGHDT and YYEEEE. CDR3 loop: CASSWRDQPQHF. Written as DNA, the CDR3 is TGTGCCAGCAGCTGGCGGGATCAGCCCCAGCATTTT.

CDR3 sequence (DNA): TGTGCCAGCAGCTTGAGTCCCCCCACCTCAGGGGGAGCTGGAAACACCATATATTTT. Amino acids: CASSLSPPTSGGAGNTIYF. The genes are TRBV11-2 and TRBJ1-3, with 7 positions matching TRBD1. With V trimmed by 3 bases and J by 2 bases, 16 bases remained unmatched. Germline V lookup: CDR1 SGHAT, CDR2 FQNNGV. The CDR3 loop spans 19 amino acids.

V gene TRBV19 combines with J gene TRBJ1-1, with D uncertain. Germline CDR1 and CDR2: LNHDA and SQIVND (reference sequence). Trimming cost V 1 base and J 1 base, with 10 bases left between them. The CDR3 has 15 amino acids. This CDR3 is CASSIVAGENTEAFF. Here the CDR3 DNA reads TGTGCCAGTAGTATAGTCGCGGGAGAGAACACTGAAGCTTTCTTT.